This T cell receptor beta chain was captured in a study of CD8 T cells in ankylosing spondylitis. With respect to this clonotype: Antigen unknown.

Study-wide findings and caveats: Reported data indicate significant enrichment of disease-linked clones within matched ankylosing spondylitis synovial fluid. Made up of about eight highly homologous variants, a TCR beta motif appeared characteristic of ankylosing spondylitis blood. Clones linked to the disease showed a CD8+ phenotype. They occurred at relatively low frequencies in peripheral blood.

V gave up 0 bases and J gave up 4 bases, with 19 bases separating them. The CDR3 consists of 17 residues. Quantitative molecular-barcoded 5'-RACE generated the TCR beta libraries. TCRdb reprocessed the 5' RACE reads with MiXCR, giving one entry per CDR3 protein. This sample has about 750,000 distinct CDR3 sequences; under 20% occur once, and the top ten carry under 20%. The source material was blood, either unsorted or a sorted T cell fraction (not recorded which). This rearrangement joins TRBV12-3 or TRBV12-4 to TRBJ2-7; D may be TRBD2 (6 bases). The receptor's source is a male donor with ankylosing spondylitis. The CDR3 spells CASSLALSRELGYEQYF. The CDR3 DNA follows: TGTGCCAGCAGTTTAGCGCTTAGTCGGGAGTTAGGATACGAGCAGTACTTC.